This TCR beta chain came from a study of shared clonotypes between healthy human individuals. About this clone: What it binds is not known. This sample also contains other DNA sequences that code for the same CDR3.

Overall study findings and caveats: Among the subsets, naive ones generally showed larger estimated richness than memory ones.

This CDR3 region has 13 residues. Per germline, CDR1 SGHAT and CDR2 FQNNGV. The ends lost 4 bases at V and 4 bases at J; junction bases unmatched: 2. Method: immunoSEQ multiplex PCR; TCRdb's copy keeps in-frame clones and lacks some. Of roughly 700,000 clones listed, less than 85% are singletons. Sequencing input: memory CD4+ T cells sorted from blood. As to subset: CD45RA-negative fraction. The rearrangement uses TRBV11-2 and TRBJ2-5; 8 bases are a match to TRBD2. This receptor was taken from a woman between 25 and 40 years old in good health. The CDR3 loop is CASSSRGGETQYF. In nucleotides, the CDR3 is TGTGCCAGCAGCTCCCGGGGGGGAGAGACCCAGTACTTC.